Following are 10 T cell receptor beta chains from one sample sequenced in a study of blood T cell repertoires in COVID-19. Profiled with immunoSEQ multiplex PCR; TCRdb holds only in-frame clones, not every one. The sample records tens of thousands of clones, 89% being singletons. Material for sequencing was peripheral blood. Source of these receptors: a man in his fifties or sixties with active COVID-19.

V and J are TRBV4-1 and TRBJ1-4; D gene ambiguous. Germline CDR1 and CDR2: MGHRA and YSYEKL. This CDR3 contains 16 residues. V was clipped by 1 base and J by 0 bases, with 9 bases between them. The chain's CDR3 is CASSQVTLATNEKLFF. The DNA for the CDR3 is TGCGCCAGCAGCCAAGTGACACTCGCAACTAATGAAAAACTGTTTTTT.

The genes are TRBV5-1 and TRBJ2-2, with D possibly TRBD2 on 5 matching bases. Germline V gene data show CDR1 as SGHRS and CDR2 as YFSETQ. The CDR3 spans 15 residues. Trimming cost V 3 bases and J 5 bases, with 14 bases left between them. CDR3 sequence: CASSSSGVSTGELFF. In DNA, the CDR3 is TGCGCCAGCAGCTCCTCCGGGGTATCAACCGGGGAGCTGTTTTTT. The entire variable domain, with the rest obtained from reference TRBV5-1 and TRBJ2-2, is as follows: KAGVTQTPRYLIKTRGQQVTLSCSPISGHRSVSWYQQTPGQGLQFLFEYFSETQRNKGNFPGRFSGRQFSNSRSEMNVSTLELGDSALYLCASSSSGVSTGELFFGEGSRLTVL.

The chain combines TRBV18 with TRBJ2-1; 7 bases fit TRBD2. The CDR3 is 14 residues long. CDR1 and CDR2 from the germline V gene are KGHSH and LQKENI. V was pared by 1 base and J by 8 bases, with 5 bases of the junction left unmatched. CDR3 protein: CASSPLTSRDEQFF. CDR3 DNA sequence: TGTGCCAGCTCACCACTGACTAGCCGCGATGAGCAGTTCTTC.

J is TRBJ2-3 and V is TRBV29-1; unclear D gene. Looked up from germline, CDR1 is SQVTM and CDR2 is ANQGSEA. The CDR3 contains 13 residues. Trimming cost V 0 bases and J 5 bases, with 9 bases left between them. DNA for the CDR3: TGCAGCGTTGAAGATCCCCTGAGAGATACGCAGTATTTT. Its protein is CSVEDPLRDTQYF.

The chain employs TRBV28 and TRBJ2-7; TRBD1 agrees at 9 bases. Germline CDR1 MDHEN, CDR2 SYDVKM. Trimming removed 5 bases from V and 0 bases from J; junction bases left unmatched: 2. This CDR3 is built from 14 residues. The CDR3 DNA sequence: TGTGCCAGCAGTCCGGGACAGGGCTCCTACGAGCAGTACTTC. This sequence encodes CASSPGQGSYEQYF.

The V and J genes are TRBV7-9 and TRBJ2-2; 10 nucleotides line up with TRBD2. Germline CDR1 reads SEHNR; CDR2 reads FQNEAQ (reference sequence). J was trimmed by 1 base and V by 5 bases; bases with no gene match: 10. The CDR3 totals 18 residues. The CDR3 protein is CASSPRALAGVNTGELFF. DNA of the CDR3: TGTGCCAGCAGCCCAAGAGCCCTAGCGGGAGTGAACACCGGGGAGCTGTTTTTT. Full variable domain (outside the CDR3, taken from reference TRBV7-9 and TRBJ2-2): DTGVSQNPRHKITKRGQNVTFRCDPISEHNRLYWYRQTLGQGPEFLTYFQNEAQLEKSRLLSDRFSAERPKGSFSTLEIQRTEQGDSAMYLCASSPRALAGVNTGELFFGEGSRLTVL.

This sequence joins TRBV4-3 and TRBJ1-2; 10 bases are shared with TRBD1. Germline V gene sequence: CDR1 LGHNA, CDR2 YSLEER. J lost 4 bases, V lost 4 bases, and 6 bases had no gene match. The CDR3 consists of 15 residues. The CDR3 DNA follows: TGCGCCAGCAGCCCGGGGGACAGGGGTTTCTATGGCTACACCTTC. Protein sequence: CASSPGDRGFYGYTF.

The chain joins TRBV6-5 to TRBJ2-7, with D unclear. The V end lost 5 bases, the J end lost 0 bases, and 8 bases lay between the germline ends. Germline values: CDR1 MNHEY, CDR2 SVGAGI. The CDR3 runs 13 residues. CDR3 nucleotides: TGTGCCAGCAGTACACAGAGCTCCTACGAGCAGTACTTC. Protein: CASSTQSSYEQYF.

V is TRBV4-1 and J is TRBJ1-4, with 7 bases identical to TRBD1. The CDR3 runs 14 residues. In germline, CDR1 is MGHRA, CDR2 YSYEKL. The V and J ends lost 0 bases and 10 bases, in that order; junction bases with no gene match: 5. Written as DNA, the CDR3 is TGCGCCAGCAGCCAAGAAGGCCCAGGGGGAAAACTGTTTTTT. It specifies CASSQEGPGGKLFF.

This clone was picked up one time. The CDR3 loop is CASSRGEATNEKLFF. The CDR3 nucleotides read TGCGCCAGCAGCCGGGGGGAGGCAACTAATGAAAAACTGTTTTTT. This chain links TRBV5-1 with TRBJ1-4; a weak D match, TRBD1 (5 bases). V was shortened by 4 bases and J by 0 bases, with 10 bases between the two germline ends. Germline CDR1 and CDR2: SGHRS and YFSETQ. This CDR3 is built from 15 residues.